This T cell receptor (beta chain) originates from a study of neoadjuvant anti-PD-1 for oral cavity cancer. Study-wide results and limits: Non-responders to neoadjuvant nivolumab had significantly more clonal PBMC T cells than responders.

Here immunoSEQ multiplex PCR was the method, and the copy in TCRdb shows in-frame clones only, minus some. The table shows roughly 13,000 clones, with around three quarters occurring only once. This clone was seen a handful of times. Its specificity is not known. With V trimmed by 0 bases and J by 6 bases, 2 bases remained unmatched. The V gene's germline CDR1 is SGDLS and CDR2 YYNGEE. The CDR3 contains 13 residues. Blood cells were analyzed directly, without culture or expansion. The rearrangement joins TRBV9 to TRBJ1-2; TRBD1 aligns across 7 bases. This TCR was recovered from a person aged 35-79 years with oral cavity squamous cell carcinoma. The source was PBMCs, collected before nivolumab (anti-PD-1) treatment. Here the CDR3 reads CASSVVQGHGYTF. CDR3 bases: TGTGCCAGCAGCGTAGTACAGGGGCATGGCTACACCTTC.